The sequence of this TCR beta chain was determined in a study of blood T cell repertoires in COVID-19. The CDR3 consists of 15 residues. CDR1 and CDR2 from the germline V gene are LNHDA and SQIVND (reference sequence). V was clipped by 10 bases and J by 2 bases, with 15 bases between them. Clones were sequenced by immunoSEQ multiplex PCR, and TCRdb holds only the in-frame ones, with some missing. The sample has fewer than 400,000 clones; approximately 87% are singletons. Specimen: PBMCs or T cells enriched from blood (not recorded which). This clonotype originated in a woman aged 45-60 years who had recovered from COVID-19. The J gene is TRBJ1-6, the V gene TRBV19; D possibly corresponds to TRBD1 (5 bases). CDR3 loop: CATSGGVAYNSPLHF. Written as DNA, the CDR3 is TGTGCCACCAGCGGGGGTGTTGCCTATAATTCACCCCTCCACTTT.